This TCR beta chain was obtained from a study of blood T cell repertoires in COVID-19. On the study more broadly: The United States, Italy and Spain were the sources of the acute and convalescent COVID-19 samples. In each case, the material was cDNA or gDNA derived from T cells, B-cell-depleted T cells, or PBMCs.

The sample holds a few counts of this clone. Measured with immunoSEQ multiplex PCR; TCRdb has only the in-frame clones, and not every one. The sample has roughly 69,000 clones, under 90% seen once. The CDR3 covers 13 residues. Per the germline V gene, CDR1 is SNHLY and CDR2 is FYNNEI. Between the trimmed V and J ends, which lost 4 bases and 0 bases, there was a span of 6 bases. The chain carries TRBV2 and TRBJ1-2; possibly TRBD1 for D (6 bases). Input material: peripheral blood. This sequence originates from a human donor in a cohort sampled during active COVID-19. CDR3 nucleotides: TGTGCCAGCAGTGGGACAGCTAACTATGGCTACACCTTC. Its translation: CASSGTANYGYTF. Combining the CDR3 with reference TRBV2 and TRBJ1-2 gives the whole variable domain EPEVTQTPSHQVTQMGQEVILRCVPISNHLYFYWYRQILGQKVEFLVSFYNNEISEKSEIFDDQFSVERPDGSNFTLKIRSTKLEDSAMYFCASSGTANYGYTFGSGTRLTVV.